A single sample is the source of the 7 T cell receptor beta chains below, sequenced in a study of beta chain features in type 1 diabetes. Expressed TCRB transcripts were sequenced because the isolated RNA had all been reverse transcribed beforehand. Sequencing used immunoSEQ multiplex PCR; TCRdb keeps in-frame clones, though not all of them. The data hold fewer than 400,000 clones, with 8% observed a single time. Material for sequencing was central memory CD4+ T cells from blood. The receptors shown here come from a woman aged 18-30 years in good health.

This clone appeared a few times. The J gene is TRBJ2-5, the V gene TRBV5-1, with D tentatively TRBD2 (6 bases). Per germline, CDR1 SGHRS and CDR2 YFSETQ. This CDR3 is 15 amino acids long. V was trimmed by 0 bases and J by 3 bases, leaving 12 bases between them. The CDR3 sequence is CASSLGLGIEETQYF. The CDR3 region has the DNA TGCGCCAGCAGCTTGGGACTAGGGATCGAAGAGACCCAGTACTTC.

A note on this clone: Other DNA sequences from this sample encode an identical CDR3 as well. V and J are TRBV11-2 and TRBJ2-5, with D maybe TRBD2 (5 bases). The CDR3 length is 12 residues. Trimming left V 4 bases short and J 3 bases short, with 6 bases between. The germline V gene encodes CDR1 SGHAT and CDR2 FQNNGV. The CDR3 DNA sequence: TGTGCCAGCAGCTCGGGAAAAGAGACCCAGTACTTC. Translation: CASSSGKETQYF.

V is TRBV18 and J is TRBJ1-1; D may be TRBD1 (5 bases). CDR1 KGHSH and CDR2 LQKENI come from the germline V gene. The V and J ends lost 4 bases and 1 base respectively, with 10 bases between them. This CDR3 is built from 14 residues. CDR3 bases: TGTGCCAGCTCACTAGGACATAGGAACACTGAAGCTTTCTTT. Translated: CASSLGHRNTEAFF.

This clone was counted a few times. The V call is TRBV7-6, the J call TRBJ2-2; D is unresolved. The CDR3 loop spans 14 amino acids. Germline V gene lookup returns CDR1 SGHVS and CDR2 FNYEAQ. The V gene lost 5 bases and the J gene lost 7 bases, with 14 bases spanning the gap. DNA of the CDR3: TGTGCCAGCAGCGTACAAGGGCTTAGCGGGGAGCTGTTTTTT. It encodes CASSVQGLSGELFF.

This clone came up many times. The V call is TRBV7-9, the J call TRBJ1-3, with D tentatively TRBD1 (6 bases). The CDR3 consists of 18 residues. The germline gives CDR1 SEHNR, CDR2 FQNEAQ (reference sequence). Trimming shortened V by 6 bases and J by 0 bases, and 21 bases separated the two germline ends. The chain's CDR3 is CASSRGGAAGGSGNTIYF. As DNA, the CDR3 is TGTGCCAGCAGTCGCGGGGGGGCCGCTGGAGGCTCTGGAAACACCATATATTTT. The full variable domain, in which reference TRBV7-9 and TRBJ1-3 provide the parts outside the CDR3, is DTGVSQNPRHKITKRGQNVTFRCDPISEHNRLYWYRQTLGQGPEFLTYFQNEAQLEKSRLLSDRFSAERPKGSFSTLEIQRTEQGDSAMYLCASSRGGAAGGSGNTIYFGEGSWLTVV.

The table lists this clone with a few counts. The V call is TRBV19, the J call TRBJ2-3, with 7 bases that match TRBD2. This CDR3 is 16 amino acids long. Germline loops: CDR1 LNHDA, CDR2 SQIVND (reference sequence). V lost 3 bases, J lost 4 bases, and 10 bases stayed unmatched. This CDR3 is CASSIFAGAVSDTQYF. CDR3 in DNA: TGTGCCAGTAGTATTTTTGCGGGAGCCGTCTCAGATACGCAGTATTTT.

In its sample, this clone was seen a few times. J is TRBJ2-7 and V is TRBV6-5, with 9 bases matching TRBD2. V gave up 0 bases and J gave up 1 base; unmatched junction bases: 1. This CDR3 has 15 residues. Germline loops: CDR1 MNHEY, CDR2 SVGAGI. This chain's CDR3 is CASSYSAGGSYEQYF. CDR3 in DNA: TGTGCCAGCAGTTACTCGGCGGGAGGGTCCTACGAGCAGTACTTC.